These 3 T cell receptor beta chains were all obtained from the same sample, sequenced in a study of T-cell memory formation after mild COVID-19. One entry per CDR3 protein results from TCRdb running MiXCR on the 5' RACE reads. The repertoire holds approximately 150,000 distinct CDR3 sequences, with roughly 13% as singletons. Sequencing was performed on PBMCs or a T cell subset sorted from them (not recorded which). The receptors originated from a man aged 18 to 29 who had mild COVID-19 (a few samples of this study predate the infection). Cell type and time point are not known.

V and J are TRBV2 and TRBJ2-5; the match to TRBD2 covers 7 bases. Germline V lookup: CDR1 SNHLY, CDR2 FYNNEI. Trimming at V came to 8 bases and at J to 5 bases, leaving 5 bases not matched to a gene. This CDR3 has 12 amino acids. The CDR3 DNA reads TGTGCCAGCCAGACTAGCTCGGAGACCCAGTACTTC. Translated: CASQTSSETQYF.

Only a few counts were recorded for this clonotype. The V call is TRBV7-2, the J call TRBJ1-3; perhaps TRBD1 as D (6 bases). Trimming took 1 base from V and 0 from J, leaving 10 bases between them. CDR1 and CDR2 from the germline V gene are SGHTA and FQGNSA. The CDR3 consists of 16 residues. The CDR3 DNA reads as TGTGCCAGCAGCTTAGGTCCAGGGGTCTCTGGAAACACCATATATTTT. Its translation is CASSLGPGVSGNTIYF.

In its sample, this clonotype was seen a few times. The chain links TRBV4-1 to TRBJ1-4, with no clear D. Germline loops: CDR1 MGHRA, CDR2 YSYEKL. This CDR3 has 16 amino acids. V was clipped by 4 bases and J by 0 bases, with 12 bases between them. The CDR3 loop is CASSLGHSATNEKLFF. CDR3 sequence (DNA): TGCGCCAGCAGCCTCGGCCACAGCGCAACTAATGAAAAACTGTTTTTT.